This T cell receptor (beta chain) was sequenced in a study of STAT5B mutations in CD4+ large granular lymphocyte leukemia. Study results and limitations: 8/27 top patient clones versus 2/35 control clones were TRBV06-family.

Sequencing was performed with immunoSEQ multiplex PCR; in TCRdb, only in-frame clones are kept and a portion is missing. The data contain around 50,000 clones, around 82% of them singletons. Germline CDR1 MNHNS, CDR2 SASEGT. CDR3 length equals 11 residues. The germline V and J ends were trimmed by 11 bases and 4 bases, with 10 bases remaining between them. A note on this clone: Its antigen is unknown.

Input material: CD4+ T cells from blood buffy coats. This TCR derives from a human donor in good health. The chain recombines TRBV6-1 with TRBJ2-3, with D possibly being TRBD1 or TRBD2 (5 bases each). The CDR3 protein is CALRGADTQYF. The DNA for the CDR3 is TGTGCCCTACGGGGCGCAGATACGCAGTATTTT.